Shown below are 2 T cell receptor beta chains from a single sample sequenced in a study of blood T cell repertoires in COVID-19. The data were produced by immunoSEQ multiplex PCR, yet TCRdb's version contains in-frame clones alone and is incomplete. In the table there are approximately 210,000 clones, almost 85% of which are singletons. The sample was peripheral blood. The receptors originated from a woman between 40 and 50 years old with acute or convalescent COVID-19.

The chain links TRBV15 to TRBJ2-7, with 7 positions matching TRBD2. The CDR3 sequence is 16 residues long. Trimming at V came to 0 bases and at J to 4 bases, leaving 9 bases not matched to a gene. CDR1 LNHNV and CDR2 YYDKDF come from the germline V gene (reference sequence). The CDR3 coding sequence is TGTGCCACCAGCAGAGATCGGAGCGGGAATGCGTACGAGCAGTACTTC. Translated, it gives CATSRDRSGNAYEQYF.

This sequence joins TRBV11-1 and TRBJ2-1, with TRBD2 as a possible D gene (6 bases). CDR1 is SGHAT, CDR2 FQDESV, per germline (reference sequence). CDR3 size: 13 residues. V shed 3 bases and J shed 4 bases, with 7 bases lying between them. The DNA of the CDR3 is TGTGCCAGCAGCTTGACTAGTTACAATGAGCAGTTCTTC. Its protein is CASSLTSYNEQFF.